This T cell receptor beta chain was observed in a study of CD8 T cells in Susac syndrome. Whole-study context: Sequencing included Susac syndrome patients, five or six of them with active disease and eight in remission. Overall study findings and caveats: There was no clonal expansion in the CD4+ T cell repertoires of Susac syndrome.

The recently defined diagnostic criteria for definite or probable disease were met by the Susac syndrome patients. Negative isolation yielded CD8+ and CD4+ T cells; FACS enriched TEMRA cells. V was clipped by 11 bases and J by 3 bases, with 12 bases between them. CDR3 length: 12 residues. Germline V gives CDR1 MNHNS, CDR2 SASEGT. Worth noting for this clonotype: The antigen remains undetermined.

Random hexamers primed reverse transcription of roughly 0.45 to 1 ug RNA. TCRdb reanalysed the immunoSEQ multiplex PCR reads using MiXCR and keeps one entry per CDR3 protein. Of some 150,000 distinct CDR3 sequences listed, 95% are singletons. The sequence came from a human donor with Susac syndrome. The rearrangement uses TRBV6-1 and TRBJ2-3, with D possibly matching TRBD1 (6 bases). The sample consisted of CD4+ T cells from PBMCs. The chain's CDR3 is CAAGVRTDTQYF. The CDR3, as DNA: TGTGCCGCAGGGGTTAGGACAGATACGCAGTATTTT.